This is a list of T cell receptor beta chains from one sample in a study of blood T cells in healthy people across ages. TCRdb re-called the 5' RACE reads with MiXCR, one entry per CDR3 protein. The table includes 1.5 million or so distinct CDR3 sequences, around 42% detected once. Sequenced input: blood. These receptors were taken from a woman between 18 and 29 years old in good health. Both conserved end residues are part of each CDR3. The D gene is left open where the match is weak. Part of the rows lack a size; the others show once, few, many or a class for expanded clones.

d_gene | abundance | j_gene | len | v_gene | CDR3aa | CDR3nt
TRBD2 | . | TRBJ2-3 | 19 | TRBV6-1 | CASSESSGGAPYRTDTQYF | TGTGCCAGCAGTGAATCTAGCGGGGGGGCCCCCTATAGGACAGATACGCAGTATTTT
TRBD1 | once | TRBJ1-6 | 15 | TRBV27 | CASAVKGALGSPLHF | TGTGCCAGCGCCGTGAAGGGGGCGCTTGGGTCACCCCTCCACTTT
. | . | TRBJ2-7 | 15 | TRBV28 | CASRFRDTPGVEQYF | TGTGCCAGCAGGTTCCGGGACACTCCTGGGGTCGAGCAGTACTTC
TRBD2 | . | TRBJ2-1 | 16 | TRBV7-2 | CASSGGAGAFYNEQFF | TGTGCCAGCAGCGGGGGAGCGGGAGCGTTCTACAATGAGCAGTTCTTC
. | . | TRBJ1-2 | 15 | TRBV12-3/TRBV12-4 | CASSSTGPGDYGYTF | TGTGCCAGCAGTTCCACGGGCCCCGGGGACTATGGCTACACCTTC
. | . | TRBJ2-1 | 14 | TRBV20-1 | CSANRVGDNKEQFF | TGCAGTGCCAACAGGGTCGGGGATAACAAGGAGCAGTTCTTC
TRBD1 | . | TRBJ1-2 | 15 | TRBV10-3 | CAIRQIQTGDYGYTF | TGTGCCATCAGGCAGATTCAGACAGGGGACTATGGCTACACCTTC
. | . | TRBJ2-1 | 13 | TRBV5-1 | CASRAVHYNEQFF | TGCGCCAGCAGGGCAGTGCACTACAATGAGCAGTTCTTC
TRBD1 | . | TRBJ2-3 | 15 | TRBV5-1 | CASSTGQGGTDTQYF | TGCGCCAGCAGCACAGGACAGGGCGGCACAGATACGCAGTATTTT
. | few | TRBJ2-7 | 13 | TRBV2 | CASSEAQGWEQYF | TGTGCCAGCAGTGAAGCGCAAGGGTGGGAGCAGTACTTC
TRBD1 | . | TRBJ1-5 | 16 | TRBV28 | CASSLYRDRGNQPQHF | TGTGCCAGCAGTTTATACCGGGACAGGGGCAATCAGCCCCAGCATTTT
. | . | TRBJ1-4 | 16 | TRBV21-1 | CASSTTGSRGNEKLFF | TGTGCCAGCAGCACAACAGGGTCGCGGGGAAATGAAAAACTGTTTTTT
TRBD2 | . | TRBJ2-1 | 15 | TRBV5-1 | CASSLTSEAHNEQFF | TGCGCCAGCAGCTTAACTAGCGAGGCCCACAATGAGCAGTTCTTC
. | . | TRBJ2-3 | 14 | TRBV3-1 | CASSQEKTVDAQYF | TGTGCCAGCAGCCAAGAAAAGACAGTCGATGCGCAGTATTTT
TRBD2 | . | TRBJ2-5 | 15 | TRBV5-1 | CASRASGGFQETQYF | TGCGCCAGCAGGGCCAGCGGGGGTTTCCAAGAGACCCAGTACTTC
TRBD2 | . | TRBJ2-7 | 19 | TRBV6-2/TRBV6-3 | CASSRTPPPSSGRVYEQYF | TGTGCCAGCAGTAGAACCCCACCACCATCTAGCGGGAGAGTCTACGAGCAGTACTTC
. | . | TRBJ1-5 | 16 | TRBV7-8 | CASSPAGVQGNQPQHF | TGTGCCAGCAGCCCGGCCGGGGTCCAGGGCAATCAGCCCCAGCATTTT
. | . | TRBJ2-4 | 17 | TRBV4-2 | CASSQASGTGDGGEQYF | TGTGCCAGCAGCCAAGCCTCCGGGACAGGCGACGGGGGGGAGCAGTACTTC
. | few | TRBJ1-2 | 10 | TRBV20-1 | CSARINGYTF | TGCAGTGCTAGAATCAACGGCTACACCTTC
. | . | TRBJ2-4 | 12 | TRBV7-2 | CASSFGSGFQYF | TGTGCCAGCAGCTTTGGTTCAGGGTTTCAGTACTTC
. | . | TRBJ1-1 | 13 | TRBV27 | CASGLGRNTEAFF | TGTGCCAGCGGATTAGGACGCAATACTGAAGCTTTCTTT
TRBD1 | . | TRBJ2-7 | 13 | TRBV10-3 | CATTGTGPYEQYF | TGTGCCACCACCGGGACAGGGCCCTACGAGCAGTACTTC
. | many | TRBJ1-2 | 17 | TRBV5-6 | CASSWNPQGRISYGYTF | TGTGCCAGCAGCTGGAACCCACAGGGCCGAATATCCTATGGCTACACCTTC
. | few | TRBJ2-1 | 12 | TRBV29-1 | CSGGHLYNEQFF | TGCAGTGGTGGACACCTCTACAATGAGCAGTTCTTC
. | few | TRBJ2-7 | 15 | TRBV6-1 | CASSEFRALGYEQYF | TGTGCCAGCAGTGAATTCAGGGCTTTAGGCTACGAGCAGTACTTC
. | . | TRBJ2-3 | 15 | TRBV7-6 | CASSTNALSTDTQYF | TGTGCCAGCAGCACCAACGCGTTGAGCACAGATACGCAGTATTTT
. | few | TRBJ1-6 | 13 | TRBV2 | CASSDGNNSPLHF | TGTGCCAGCAGTGACGGTAATAATTCACCCCTCCACTTT
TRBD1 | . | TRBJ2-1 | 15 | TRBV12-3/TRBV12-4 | CAGSTTGGKVNEQFF | TGTGCCGGCAGTACGACAGGGGGGAAGGTCAATGAGCAGTTCTTC
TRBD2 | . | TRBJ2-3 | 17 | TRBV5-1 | CASSLGTSGGYTDTQYF | TGTGCCAGCAGCTTGGGGACTAGCGGGGGGTACACAGATACGCAGTATTTT
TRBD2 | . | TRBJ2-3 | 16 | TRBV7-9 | CASSLGRGGNTDTQYF | TGTGCCAGCAGCTTAGGGCGCGGGGGGAACACAGATACGCAGTATTTT
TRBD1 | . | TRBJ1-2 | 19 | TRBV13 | CASSLGHSSDRARDYGYTF | TGTGCCAGCAGCTTAGGCCATAGTTCGGACAGGGCGAGGGACTATGGCTACACCTTC
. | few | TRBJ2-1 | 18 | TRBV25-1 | CASSEYDPTGISYNEQFF | TGTGCCAGCAGTGAATATGACCCGACAGGCATCTCCTACAATGAGCAGTTCTTC
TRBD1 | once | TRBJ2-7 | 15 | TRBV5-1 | CASSSGGGSPYEQYF | TGCGCCAGCAGCTCAGGGGGCGGGTCCCCCTACGAGCAGTACTTC
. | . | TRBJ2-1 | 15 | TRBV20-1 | CSAAVAYQTDNEQFF | TGCAGTGCTGCCGTAGCGTACCAAACGGACAATGAGCAGTTCTTC
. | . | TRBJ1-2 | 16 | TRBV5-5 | CASSLGDGANNYGYTF | TGTGCCAGCAGCTTGGGTGATGGAGCAAATAACTATGGCTACACCTTC
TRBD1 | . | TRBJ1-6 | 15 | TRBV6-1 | CASRRGQGANSPLHF | TGTGCCAGCAGACGGGGACAGGGGGCGAATTCACCCCTCCACTTT
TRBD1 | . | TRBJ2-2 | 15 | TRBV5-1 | CASLAGTGEFGELFF | TGCGCCAGCCTCGCCGGGACAGGGGAGTTCGGGGAGCTGTTTTTT
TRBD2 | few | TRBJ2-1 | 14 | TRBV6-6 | CASTGTSSGHEQFF | TGTGCCAGCACCGGGACTAGCTCTGGTCATGAGCAGTTCTTC
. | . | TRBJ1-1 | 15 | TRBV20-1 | CSAVLQGSVNTEAFF | TGCAGTGCTGTACTACAGGGATCGGTGAACACTGAAGCTTTCTTT
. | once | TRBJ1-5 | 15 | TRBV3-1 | CASSRDPSVGQPQHF | TGTGCCAGCAGCCGAGATCCTTCAGTAGGTCAGCCCCAGCATTTT
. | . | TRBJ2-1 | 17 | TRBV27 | CASSLRFGSQGSNEQFF | TGTGCCAGCAGTCTCCGCTTTGGATCTCAAGGGAGTAATGAGCAGTTCTTC
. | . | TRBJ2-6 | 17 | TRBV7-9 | CASSLAAQGSGANVLTF | TGTGCCAGCAGCTTAGCAGCCCAGGGTTCTGGGGCCAACGTCCTGACTTTC
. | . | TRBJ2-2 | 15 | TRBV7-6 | CASSLMAVTTGELFF | TGTGCCAGCAGCTTAATGGCAGTAACCACCGGGGAGCTGTTTTTT
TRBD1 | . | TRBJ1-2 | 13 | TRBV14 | CASSQVKGGGYTF | TGTGCCAGCAGCCAAGTTAAAGGGGGCGGCTACACCTTC